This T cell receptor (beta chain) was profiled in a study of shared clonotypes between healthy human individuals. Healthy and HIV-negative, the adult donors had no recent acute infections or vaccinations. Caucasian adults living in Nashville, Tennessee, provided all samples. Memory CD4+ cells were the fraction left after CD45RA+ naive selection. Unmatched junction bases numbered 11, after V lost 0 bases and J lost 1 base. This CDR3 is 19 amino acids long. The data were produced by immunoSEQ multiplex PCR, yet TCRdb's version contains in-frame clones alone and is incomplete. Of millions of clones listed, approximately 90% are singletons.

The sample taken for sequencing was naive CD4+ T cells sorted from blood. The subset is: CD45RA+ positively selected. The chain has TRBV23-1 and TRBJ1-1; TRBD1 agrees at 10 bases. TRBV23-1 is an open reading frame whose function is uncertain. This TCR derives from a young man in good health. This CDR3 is CASSQSNWGQGRENTEAFF. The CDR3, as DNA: TGCGCCAGCAGTCAATCGAATTGGGGACAGGGGCGGGAGAACACTGAAGCTTTCTTT.